The 3 T cell receptor beta chains below were found in one sample sequenced in a study of memory CD4+ T cells and cytomegalovirus serostatus. The sort gate was single viable CD3+CD4+CD8-CD45RO+ cells for memory CD4+ T cells. The protocol was immunoSEQ multiplex PCR, while the TCRdb copy is restricted to in-frame clones and leaves out a portion. The sample records tens of thousands of clones, 75% to 85% being singletons. Sequencing was carried out using memory CD4+ T cells from blood. The receptors here all came from an adult in good health and CMV-seronegative.

The chain employs TRBV14 and TRBJ1-2, with D possibly matching TRBD1 (6 bases). CDR1 and CDR2 from the germline V gene are SGHDN and FVKESK. The CDR3 length is 14 residues. V was pared by 0 bases and J by 7 bases, with 12 bases between. DNA of the CDR3: TGTGCCAGCAGCCAAGATAGGGGGAGCCGTGGCTACACCTTC. It encodes CASSQDRGSRGYTF.

The chain is built from TRBV5-1 and TRBJ2-2; TRBD2 matches 7 bases. Germline-derived CDR1 and CDR2 are SGHRS and YFSETQ. The CDR3 runs to 14 residues. V lost 6 bases and J lost 6; bases outside the gene matches: 8. The CDR3 reads CASTNLADSGELFF. DNA of the CDR3: TGCGCCAGCACAAACCTAGCGGACTCCGGGGAGCTGTTTTTT. Combining the CDR3 with reference TRBV5-1 and TRBJ2-2 gives the whole variable domain KAGVTQTPRYLIKTRGQQVTLSCSPISGHRSVSWYQQTPGQGLQFLFEYFSETQRNKGNFPGRFSGRQFSNSRSEMNVSTLELGDSALYLCASTNLADSGELFFGEGSRLTVL.

This sequence joins TRBV2 and TRBJ2-1; D is unclear. This CDR3 comprises 11 residues. Trimming cost V 2 bases and J 4 bases, with 0 bases left between them. Germline CDR1 reads SNHLY; CDR2 reads FYNNEI. The CDR3: CASSEYNEQFF. CDR3 in DNA: TGTGCCAGCAGTGAATACAATGAGCAGTTCTTC.